These T cell receptor beta chains were read from a single sample in a study of T cells in Graves' hyperthyroidism and ophthalmopathy. TCRdb fed the multiplex PCR reads into MiXCR, producing one record per CDR3 protein. The table lists under 350,000 distinct CDR3 sequences, roughly 18% of them singletons. Sequencing used blood. These receptors were taken from a woman between 50 and 59 years old with Graves' hyperthyroidism. Both conserved end residues are part of each CDR3. The D gene is left open where the match is weak. A clone size is listed for some rows: how often the clone was seen (once, few, many), or a class if it is expanded.

v_call	clone_size	j_call	d_call	cdr3_nt	cdr3_aa
TRBV3-1	few	TRBJ1-2	NA	TGTGCCAGCAGCCAAGCGGAGGGGGGCTACACCTTC	CASSQAEGGYTF
TRBV7-9	NA	TRBJ2-1	TRBD2	TGTGCCAGCAGCTTAATACCTAGCGGGGGTGAGCAGTTCTTC	CASSLIPSGGEQFF
TRBV4-1	NA	TRBJ2-6	NA	TGCGCCAGCAGCCAAGTCGTTAGGTCCTCTGGGGCCAACGTCCTGACTTTC	CASSQVVRSSGANVLTF
TRBV3-1	many	TRBJ1-4	NA	TGTGCCAGCAGCCAAGTAGGAGTAGGGATGGATGAAAAACTGTTTTTT	CASSQVGVGMDEKLFF
TRBV18	NA	TRBJ2-3	NA	TGTGCCAGCTCACATGCCGCAGATACGCAGTATTTT	CASSHAADTQYF
TRBV27	many	TRBJ2-7	NA	TGTGCCAGCAGTTTAGATTCCGGGGCTCCCTACGAGCAGTACTTC	CASSLDSGAPYEQYF
TRBV19	few	TRBJ1-5	NA	TGTGCCAGTAGTGCCTCGGGAGGAATCTTGGAGCCCCAGCATTTT	CASSASGGILEPQHF
TRBV2	NA	TRBJ2-1	NA	TGTGCCAGCAGTGTTCACCTCGAGCAGTTCTTC	CASSVHLEQFF
TRBV4-2	NA	TRBJ2-2	TRBD2	TGTGCCTCAGCGGGACGCACCACCGGGGAGCTGTTTTTT	CASAGRTTGELFF
TRBV9	many	TRBJ2-5	TRBD1	TGTGCCAGCAGCGTATTCCCGGACAGGGACCAAGAGACCCAGTACTTC	CASSVFPDRDQETQYF
TRBV5-4	once	TRBJ2-3	NA	TGTGCCAGCAGCTTGGTTGGGCAGATAACGCAGTATTTT	CASSLVGQITQYF
TRBV7-8	NA	TRBJ2-5	NA	TGTGCCAGCAGCTTAGTGGCTAGCGTCGTGGAGACCCAGTACTTC	CASSLVASVVETQYF